These 26 T cell receptor beta chains were all obtained from the same sample, sequenced in a study of somatic mutations in cytotoxic T cells in rheumatoid arthritis. Sequencing was performed with immunoSEQ multiplex PCR; in TCRdb, only in-frame clones are kept and a portion is missing. This sample has about 12,000 clones, with around 80% found just once. The specimen sequenced was CD8+ T cells sorted from blood. These receptors were obtained from a man between 50 and 59 years old in good health.

The CDR3 region is CASSLNYNEQFF. In nucleotides, the CDR3 is TGTGCCAGCAGCCTGAATTACAATGAGCAGTTCTTC. The rearrangement joins TRBV28 to TRBJ2-1, with no clear D. The CDR3 covers 12 residues. Germline values: CDR1 MDHEN, CDR2 SYDVKM. Trimming took off 6 bases at V and 4 bases at J, with 7 bases between the two ends.

The V gene is TRBV2, the J gene TRBJ2-2, with D possibly matching TRBD1 (6 bases). Germline-derived CDR1 and CDR2 are SNHLY and FYNNEI. The V gene lost 8 bases and the J gene lost 7 bases, with 11 bases spanning the gap. This CDR3 spans 12 amino acids. The CDR3 here is CASLRTDGELFF. The CDR3 nucleotides read TGTGCCAGCCTACGGACAGACGGGGAGCTGTTTTTT.

The rearrangement uses TRBV18 and TRBJ1-1; D is perhaps TRBD1 (6 bases). The V and J ends lost 5 bases and 3 bases respectively, with 16 bases between them. The germline V gene has CDR1 KGHSH and CDR2 LQKENI. The CDR3 runs to 15 residues. Here the CDR3 DNA reads TGTGCCAGCTCATCTCGACAGGCCGGGGACACTGAAGCTTTCTTT. This gives the protein CASSSRQAGDTEAFF.

The J gene is TRBJ1-2, the V gene TRBV13; the match to TRBD1 covers 9 bases. Looked up from germline, CDR1 is PRHDT and CDR2 is FYEKMQ (reference sequence). Unmatched junction bases numbered 11, after V lost 5 bases and J lost 4 bases. The CDR3 spans 16 residues. CDR3 in amino acids: CASSVGTGTRVYGYTF. The CDR3 region has the DNA TGTGCCAGCAGCGTCGGGACAGGGACCCGGGTCTATGGCTACACCTTC.

This sequence joins TRBV4-2 and TRBJ2-5, with TRBD2 matching 13 bases. The V and J ends lost 2 bases and 5 bases, in that order; junction bases with no gene match: 8. Per germline, CDR1 LGHNA and CDR2 YNFKEQ. The CDR3 totals 17 residues. CDR3 in DNA: TGTGCCAGCAGCCAACCTCTGGGACTAGCGGGATGGGAGACCCAGTACTTC. Protein product: CASSQPLGLAGWETQYF.

J is TRBJ1-5 and V is TRBV18; 7 bases align to TRBD1. Germline V CDR1 and CDR2: KGHSH, LQKENI. V lost 3 bases and J lost 5; bases outside the gene matches: 13. CDR3 length: 17 residues. The CDR3 sequence: CASSPFTRGGVDQPQHF. In DNA, the CDR3 is TGTGCCAGCTCACCTTTTACCAGGGGGGGAGTCGATCAGCCCCAGCATTTT.

This clone was observed a few times. V is TRBV28 and J is TRBJ2-7, with D unresolved. Germline V lookup: CDR1 MDHEN, CDR2 SYDVKM. There are 13 residues in the CDR3. Trimming took off 6 bases at V and 0 bases at J, with 9 bases between the two ends. CDR3 sequence: CASRAGSSYEQYV. The DNA for the CDR3 is TGTGCCAGCAGAGCAGGATCCTCCTACGAGCAGTACGTC.

CDR3 coding DNA: TGTGCCAGCAGCTTAGAGTATTTGAACACTGAAGCTTTCTTT. It translates to CASSLEYLNTEAFF. The chain combines TRBV7-9 with TRBJ1-1; no reliable D call. The germline gives CDR1 SEHNR, CDR2 FQNEAQ (reference sequence). V was trimmed by 1 base and J by 0 bases, leaving 6 bases between them. The CDR3 consists of 14 residues.

This chain links TRBV7-9 with TRBJ2-4; a weak D match, TRBD1 (5 bases). V shed 4 bases and J shed 0 bases, with 10 bases lying between them. Germline V gene data show CDR1 as SEHNR and CDR2 as FQNEAQ (reference sequence). This CDR3 comprises 15 residues. This CDR3 reads CASSYSQAAKNIQYF. CDR3 DNA sequence: TGTGCCAGCAGCTACTCACAGGCAGCCAAAAACATTCAGTACTTC.

V is TRBV27 and J is TRBJ2-1, with TRBD1 matching over 7 bases. This CDR3 spans 15 amino acids. Germline V gene sequence: CDR1 MNHEY, CDR2 SMNVEV (reference sequence). After removal of 5 bases from V and 2 bases from J, the junction contained 6 bases not matched to a gene. CDR3 DNA sequence: TGTGCCAGCAGTCACGGGACAGAGACCTACAATGAGCAGTTCTTC. Translated, it gives CASSHGTETYNEQFF.

V gene TRBV9 combines with J gene TRBJ2-3; D is perhaps TRBD2 (6 bases). Germline CDR1 reads SGDLS; CDR2 reads YYNGEE. This CDR3 has 16 amino acids. V shed 2 bases and J shed 2 bases, with 15 bases lying between them. The DNA for the CDR3 is TGTGCCAGCAGCGTGATTCTTGGAGGGAACACAGATACGCAGTATTTT. It encodes CASSVILGGNTDTQYF.

Here the CDR3 reads CASSPGPGDTQYF. Here the CDR3 DNA reads TGCGCCAGCAGCCCGGGACCCGGGGATACGCAGTATTTT. The chain joins TRBV4-1 to TRBJ2-3; possibly TRBD1 or TRBD2 for D (5 bases each). This CDR3 has 13 amino acids. The ends were cut back, 4 bases at V and 6 bases at J, with 11 bases in the middle. The V gene's germline CDR1 is MGHRA and CDR2 YSYEKL.

The V gene is TRBV4-3, the J gene TRBJ2-7; tentatively, D is TRBD2 (6 bases). The germline V gene encodes CDR1 LGHNA and CDR2 YSLEER. This CDR3 has 13 amino acids. The V gene lost 0 bases and the J gene lost 7 bases, with 10 bases spanning the gap. The CDR3 nucleotides are TGCGCCAGCAGCCAAGATCGGGGGAGGGAGCAGTACTTC. Translated: CASSQDRGREQYF.

The chain links TRBV28 to TRBJ1-1, with no clear D. The germline V gene encodes CDR1 MDHEN and CDR2 SYDVKM. CDR3 size: 11 residues. The V end was cut by 3 bases, the J end by 11 bases, with 10 bases between. CDR3 sequence (DNA): TGTGCCAGCAGTTTTGGTTTTGAGGCTTTCTTT. Translating gives CASSFGFEAFF.

This clone was observed a handful of times. J is TRBJ1-5 and V is TRBV5-6; 9 bases map to TRBD1. The germline V gene encodes CDR1 SGHDT and CDR2 YYEEEE. CDR3 length: 15 residues. Trimming at V came to 3 bases and at J to 6 bases, leaving 7 bases not matched to a gene. The CDR3 spells CASSSGTGKIQPQHF. CDR3 in DNA: TGTGCCAGCAGCTCGGGGACAGGGAAAATTCAGCCCCAGCATTTT.

This chain uses TRBV7-9 with TRBJ2-4; a weak D match, TRBD2 (6 bases). The CDR3 runs 15 residues. Trimming shortened V by 0 bases and J by 7 bases, and 13 bases separated the two germline ends. From germline, CDR1 is SEHNR and CDR2 FQNEAQ (reference sequence). CDR3 region: CASSLARGLYNIQYF. The CDR3 nucleotides are TGTGCCAGCAGCTTAGCTAGGGGACTGTATAACATTCAGTACTTC.

The V call is TRBV28, the J call TRBJ2-3, with 9 bases lining up with TRBD1. Trimming took 1 base from V and 4 from J; bases not matched to a gene: 3. This CDR3 contains 15 residues. CDR1 is MDHEN, CDR2 SYDVKM, per germline. The CDR3 reads CASSLSGQGSDTQYF. As DNA, the CDR3 is TGTGCCAGCAGTTTATCGGGACAGGGATCAGATACGCAGTATTTT.

This clone was found once. The rearrangement uses TRBV11-3 and TRBJ2-1; a possible D gene is TRBD2 (6 bases). This CDR3 is 15 amino acids long. Trimming took off 7 bases at V and 3 bases at J, with 16 bases between the two ends. Germline assignment: CDR1 SGHNT and CDR2 YENEEA. The CDR3 DNA follows: TGTGCCAGCAAGGGGCGGGGCGGGAACTACAATGAGCAGTTCTTC. This translates into CASKGRGGNYNEQFF.

This clone showed up just once. The CDR3 region has the DNA TGTGCCACCCAGGGGGCAGGGTCAGATACGCAGTATTTT. This encodes CATQGAGSDTQYF. V and J are TRBV11-2 and TRBJ2-3, with 8 nucleotides matching TRBD1. The V gene's germline CDR1 is SGHAT and CDR2 FQNNGV. The CDR3 loop spans 13 amino acids. Trimming removed 10 bases from V and 4 bases from J; junction bases left unmatched: 7.

In this sample, this clone turned up a few times. The gene calls are TRBV7-9 and TRBJ2-7; D is unclear. CDR3 length: 12 residues. V was cut by 1 base and J by 2 bases, with 3 bases left in between. CDR1 SEHNR and CDR2 FQNEAQ come from the germline V gene (reference sequence). The CDR3 spells CASSLGAYEQYF. DNA for the CDR3: TGTGCCAGCAGCTTAGGGGCCTACGAGCAGTACTTC.

The chain recombines TRBV6-1 with TRBJ1-5, with no clear D. Germline V gene sequence: CDR1 MNHNS, CDR2 SASEGT. V dropped 2 bases and J dropped 4 bases, with 6 bases sitting between them. This CDR3 is built from 13 residues. CDR3 sequence: CASSEWRNQPQHF. The CDR3 bases are TGTGCCAGCAGTGAATGGAGAAATCAGCCCCAGCATTTT.

In this sample, this clone turned up a few times. In DNA form, the CDR3 reads TGTGCCAGAACAAGCGAAGCTTTCTTT. Residues: CARTSEAFF. The rearrangement uses TRBV7-6 and TRBJ1-1, with no clear D. This CDR3 region has 9 residues. Trimming pared 9 bases from V and 8 bases from J, leaving 7 bases between. From germline, CDR1 is SGHVS and CDR2 FNYEAQ.

This clone appeared a single time. The chain joins TRBV21-1 to TRBJ2-7; TRBD2, as called in the table, went unchecked against the DNA. TRBV21-1 has pseudogene status. The CDR3 loop spans 15 amino acids. The CDR3 sequence is CASSKDDSGDYEQYV. The CDR3 nucleotides read TGTGCCAGCAGCAAAGATGATAGCGGGGACTACGAGCAGTACGTC.

The chain carries TRBV5-1 and TRBJ2-7; no clear D gene. Trimming cost V 0 bases and J 0 bases, with 13 bases left between them. The CDR3 extends over 16 amino acids. Looked up from germline, CDR1 is SGHRS and CDR2 is YFSETQ. The CDR3 DNA reads TGCGCCAGCAGCTTGGATTGGACGGCAAGCTCCTACGAGCAGTACGTC. Translated, it gives CASSLDWTASSYEQYV.

The rearrangement joins TRBV6-5 to TRBJ2-7; no firm D call. V lost 2 bases and J 2 bases, leaving 7 bases between the germline ends. This CDR3 has 13 amino acids. The germline CDR1 and CDR2 sequences are MNHEY and SVGAGI. CDR3 DNA: TGTGCCAGCAGTTACCGAGTAACCTACGAGCAGTACTTC. Translation gives CASSYRVTYEQYF.

V gene TRBV7-9 combines with J gene TRBJ2-7, with 7 bases fitting TRBD2. With V trimmed by 5 bases and J by 0 bases, 1 base remained unmatched. Germline V gives CDR1 SEHNR, CDR2 FQNEAQ (reference sequence). The CDR3 is 13 residues long. CDR3 loop: CASSAGDSYEQYF. The CDR3 DNA follows: TGTGCCAGCAGCGCGGGAGACTCCTACGAGCAGTACTTC.